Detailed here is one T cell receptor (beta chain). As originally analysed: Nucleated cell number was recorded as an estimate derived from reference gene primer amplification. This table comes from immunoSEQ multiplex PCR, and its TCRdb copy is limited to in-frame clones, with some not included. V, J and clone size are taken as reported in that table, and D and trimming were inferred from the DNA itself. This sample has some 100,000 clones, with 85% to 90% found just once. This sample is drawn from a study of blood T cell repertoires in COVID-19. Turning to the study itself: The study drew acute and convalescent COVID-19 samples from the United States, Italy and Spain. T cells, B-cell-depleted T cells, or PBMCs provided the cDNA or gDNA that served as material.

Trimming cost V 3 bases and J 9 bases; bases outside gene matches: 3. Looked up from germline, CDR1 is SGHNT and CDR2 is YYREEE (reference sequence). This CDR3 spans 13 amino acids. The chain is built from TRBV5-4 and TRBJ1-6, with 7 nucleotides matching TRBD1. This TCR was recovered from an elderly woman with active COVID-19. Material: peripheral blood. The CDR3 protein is CASSSRQGSPLHF. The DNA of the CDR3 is TGTGCCAGCAGCTCCCGACAGGGTTCACCCCTCCACTTT.